One sample yielded the 6 T cell receptor beta chains listed below, sequenced in a study of cytomegalovirus exposure and HLA in healthy donors. PCR primers comprised 60 Vbeta and 13 Jbeta primers. Assay used: immunoSEQ multiplex PCR; TCRdb lists only in-frame clones, some missing. The sample contains roughly 190,000 clones, more than 75% of which appear only once. Sequencing input: PBMCs. The receptors shown here come from a woman between 50 and 59 years old in good health and CMV-seropositive.

The chain is built from TRBV18 and TRBJ2-7; D not resolved. The CDR3 covers 11 residues. Trimming removed 5 bases from V and 2 bases from J, with 4 bases in between. Germline-derived CDR1 and CDR2 are KGHSH and LQKENI. This CDR3 reads CASSATYEQYF. In DNA, the CDR3 is TGTGCCAGCTCAGCGACCTACGAGCAGTACTTC.

The J gene is TRBJ2-1, the V gene TRBV9; D is possibly TRBD1 (6 bases). V lost 4 bases and J 0 bases, leaving 14 bases between the germline ends. Germline V gives CDR1 SGDLS, CDR2 YYNGEE. This CDR3 spans 16 amino acids. CDR3 amino acids: CASSHRDTFSYNEQFF. CDR3 DNA: TGTGCCAGCAGCCACCGGGACACCTTCTCCTACAATGAGCAGTTCTTC.

A note on this clone: One end of the junction varies from germline; a read error may be responsible. The CDR3 sequence is CATSRDLGVSDF. The CDR3 DNA reads TGTGCCACCAGCAGAGACCTAGGGGTGTCCGACTTC. V and J are TRBV15 and TRBJ2-7; perhaps TRBD1 as D (5 bases). CDR1 LNHNV and CDR2 YYDKDF come from the germline V gene (reference sequence). The CDR3 consists of 12 residues.

The V call is TRBV5-1, the J call TRBJ2-1, with TRBD1 matching over 7 bases. Germline CDR1 and CDR2: SGHRS and YFSETQ. J was trimmed by 7 bases and V by 3 bases; bases with no gene match: 7. The CDR3 contains 14 residues. The CDR3 DNA follows: TGCGCCAGCAGCTCGGGGACAGCTTCAAATGAGCAGTTCTTC. It is translated as CASSSGTASNEQFF. The full variable domain, rest sourced from reference TRBV5-1 and TRBJ2-1, is KAGVTQTPRYLIKTRGQQVTLSCSPISGHRSVSWYQQTPGQGLQFLFEYFSETQRNKGNFPGRFSGRQFSNSRSEMNVSTLELGDSALYLCASSSGTASNEQFFGPGTRLTVL.

This chain uses TRBV4-1 with TRBJ2-2; 7 bases fit TRBD2. From germline, CDR1 is MGHRA and CDR2 YSYEKL. The CDR3 loop spans 15 amino acids. V dropped 1 base and J dropped 7; count of bases not matched to a gene: 6. CDR3 nucleotides: TGCGCCAGCAGCCAAGTGGGGGGGGGATACGGGGAGCTGTTTTTT. This codes for CASSQVGGGYGELFF.

The rearrangement links TRBV15 to TRBJ2-1; 8 positions agree with TRBD2. The CDR3 is 13 amino acids. V lost 2 bases to trimming and J lost 13 bases; unmatched junction nucleotides: 7. Germline values: CDR1 LNHNV, CDR2 YYDKDF (reference sequence). CDR3 DNA: TGTGCCACCAGCAGACATGGACTAGCCCTACAGTTCTTC. Its protein product is CATSRHGLALQFF.